The 20 T cell receptor beta chains reported below all come from one sample, sequenced in a study of cytomegalovirus exposure and HLA in healthy donors. Only in-frame clones appear in the TCRdb table, and some are missing; sequencing was by immunoSEQ multiplex PCR. The sample includes around 110,000 clones, less than 90% of them seen just once. Sequencing input: PBMCs. The receptors come from a young woman in good health and CMV-seropositive.

The chain couples TRBV2 to TRBJ1-5; D gene ambiguous. The CDR3 extends over 16 amino acids. The germline V gene has CDR1 SNHLY and CDR2 FYNNEI. Trimming took off 0 bases at V and 0 bases at J, with 9 bases between the two ends. The CDR3 loop reads CASSEAGGDSNQPQHF. CDR3 nucleotides: TGTGCCAGCAGTGAAGCGGGCGGGGATAGCAATCAGCCCCAGCATTTT.

This chain connects TRBV9 to TRBJ1-4; 8 positions agree with TRBD1. This CDR3 has 14 amino acids. Trimming at V came to 4 bases and at J to 5 bases, leaving 4 bases not matched to a gene. Germline V gene lookup returns CDR1 SGDLS and CDR2 YYNGEE. CDR3 nucleotide sequence: TGTGCCAGCAGCCAGACAGGGGCGAATGAAAAACTGTTTTTT. Protein product: CASSQTGANEKLFF.

J is TRBJ2-5 and V is TRBV5-1; 12 bases are shared with TRBD2. This CDR3 contains 14 residues. J gave up 3 bases and V 7 bases, and 4 bases lay outside the gene matches. Germline CDR1 and CDR2: SGHRS and YFSETQ. In DNA, the CDR3 is TGCGCCAGCTACCCTAGCGGGGGGGAAGAGACCCAGTACTTC. Its protein product is CASYPSGGEETQYF.

The V gene is TRBV10-3, the J gene TRBJ1-1, with a weak D call TRBD1 (5 bases). The V end was cut by 2 bases, the J end by 4 bases, with 11 bases between. CDR1 and CDR2 (germline): ENHRY, SYGVKD. The CDR3 totals 14 residues. DNA for the CDR3: TGTGCCATCAGTGAGGAAAAAAGGGGCACTGAAGCTTTCTTT. Translating gives CAISEEKRGTEAFF.

This rearrangement joins TRBV9 to TRBJ2-5, with TRBD2 as a possible D gene (7 bases). CDR1 and CDR2 (germline): SGDLS, YYNGEE. The CDR3 runs to 14 residues. The V end lost 0 bases, the J end lost 4 bases, and 10 bases lay between the germline ends. In DNA form, the CDR3 reads TGTGCCAGCAGCGTAGGGGGGGGCTTAGAGACCCAGTACTTC. The encoded protein is CASSVGGGLETQYF.

The chain has TRBV7-2 and TRBJ1-1, with D perhaps matching TRBD1 (5 bases). CDR1 is SGHTA and CDR2 is FQGNSA in the germline V gene. V lost 1 base, J lost 7 bases, and 13 bases lay in between. CDR3 length: 14 residues. The CDR3 here is CASSLDRYSGEAFF. The CDR3 DNA follows: TGTGCCAGCAGCTTAGACAGGTATAGCGGTGAAGCTTTCTTT.

The CDR3 DNA follows: TGTGCCATCAAACAAAGGGACACTGATGAAAAACTGTTTTTT. This encodes CAIKQRDTDEKLFF. The chain joins TRBV10-3 to TRBJ1-4; possible D gene TRBD1, 6 bases. With 7 bases removed from V and 6 bases from J, the gap between germline ends came to 15 bases. Germline-derived CDR1 and CDR2 are ENHRY and SYGVKD. The CDR3 is 14 residues long.

This rearrangement joins TRBV2 to TRBJ1-1; no definite D call. This CDR3 is built from 13 residues. Germline values: CDR1 SNHLY, CDR2 FYNNEI. V was cut by 7 bases and J by 0 bases, with 9 bases left in between. CDR3: CASNSAVNTEAFF. The CDR3 coding sequence is TGTGCCAGCAATTCGGCGGTGAACACTGAAGCTTTCTTT.

The V gene is TRBV6-5, the J gene TRBJ1-2, with TRBD1 matching over 8 bases. Losses at the gene ends were 2 bases for V and 4 bases for J; bases not matched to a gene: 3. Germline lookup yields CDR1 MNHEY and CDR2 SVGAGI. CDR3 length equals 14 residues. As DNA, the CDR3 is TGTGCCAGCAGTTACGGGGACAGGACCTATGGCTACACCTTC. Translation: CASSYGDRTYGYTF.

This rearrangement joins TRBV11-2 to TRBJ2-2; weak D call: TRBD1 (6 bases). This CDR3 has 15 amino acids. V was clipped by 5 bases and J by 3 bases, with 13 bases between them. Germline V gene data show CDR1 as SGHAT and CDR2 as FQNNGV. This CDR3 reads CASSPRDTHTGELFF. The CDR3 DNA follows: TGTGCCAGCAGCCCCCGGGACACCCACACCGGGGAGCTGTTTTTT.

V gene TRBV7-9 combines with J gene TRBJ1-2; D remains unclear. Germline CDR1 and CDR2: SEHNR and FQNEAQ (reference sequence). The CDR3 extends over 14 amino acids. The ends were cut back, 5 bases at V and 4 bases at J, with 14 bases in the middle. CDR3 in amino acids: CASSDGDGFYGYTF. For the CDR3, the DNA is TGTGCCAGCAGCGACGGGGATGGGTTCTATGGCTACACCTTC.

This chain joins TRBV5-1 and TRBJ1-2, with D possibly being TRBD1 (5 bases). Between the trimmed V and J ends, which lost 4 bases and 7 bases, there was a span of 14 bases. There are 13 residues in the CDR3. The germline gives CDR1 SGHRS, CDR2 YFSETQ. The CDR3 reads CASSLAGLSGYTF. The CDR3 nucleotides read TGCGCCAGCAGCCTGGCGGGACTAAGTGGCTACACCTTC.

This chain connects TRBV6-5 to TRBJ2-7; 12 positions match TRBD2. The junction had 8 bases not matched to a gene; V was cut back by 4 bases and J by 7 bases. The CDR3 runs to 15 residues. Germline V lookup: CDR1 MNHEY, CDR2 SVGAGI. The CDR3 region is CASSLETSGGGEQYF. For the CDR3, the DNA is TGTGCCAGCAGTTTGGAGACTAGCGGGGGTGGTGAGCAGTACTTC.

The CDR3 DNA follows: TGTGCCAGTAGAGGATCGGGGGCAGATACGCAGTATTTT. Translation: CASRGSGADTQYF. The chain recombines TRBV19 with TRBJ2-3, with D possibly TRBD2 on 6 matching bases. V lost 6 bases to trimming and J lost 4 bases, with 11 bases between them. The CDR3 loop spans 13 amino acids. Per the germline V gene, CDR1 is LNHDA and CDR2 is SQIVND (reference sequence).

V and J are TRBV28 and TRBJ2-2, with 9 bases fitting TRBD1. The CDR3 spans 15 residues. CDR1 MDHEN and CDR2 SYDVKM come from the germline V gene. The V gene end was trimmed by 6 bases and the J gene end by 7 bases; junction bases not matched to a gene: 9. CDR3 region: CASSFIGTGRGELFF. The DNA of the CDR3 is TGTGCCAGCAGCTTTATCGGGACAGGGCGCGGGGAGCTGTTTTTT.

The genes are TRBV12-2 and TRBJ1-5; the listed D gene, TRBD1, was not tested against the DNA. TRBV12-2 is assigned pseudogene status. This CDR3 is built from 17 residues. The CDR3 bases are TGTGCAAGTCGCCTCCCCCGACAGGGAGGAGAGAATCAGCCCCAGCATTTT. The encoded protein is CASRLPRQGGENQPQHF.

The chain recombines TRBV5-1 with TRBJ2-5; weak D call: TRBD1 (6 bases). CDR3 length: 14 amino acids. V lost 0 bases to trimming and J lost 7 bases, with 13 bases between them. Germline V gives CDR1 SGHRS, CDR2 YFSETQ. Here the CDR3 DNA reads TGCGCCAGCAGCTTGGAACAGGGTACGGGGACCCAGTACTTC. This encodes CASSLEQGTGTQYF.

The rearrangement links TRBV9 to TRBJ2-5; tentative D call: TRBD2 (6 bases). The CDR3 is 16 amino acids. The V and J ends lost 0 bases and 1 base respectively, with 13 bases between them. CDR1 is SGDLS and CDR2 is YYNGEE in the germline V gene. The CDR3 DNA follows: TGTGCCAGCAGCGTAGCTGCGCGGGGTCCCCAAGAGACCCAGTACTTC. It codes for CASSVAARGPQETQYF.

The rearrangement links TRBV28 to TRBJ1-4; 7 bases match TRBD1. CDR3 size: 15 residues. The V gene end was trimmed by 4 bases and the J gene end by 7 bases; junction bases not matched to a gene: 9. CDR1 MDHEN and CDR2 SYDVKM come from the germline V gene. The CDR3 DNA sequence: TGTGCCAGCAGTTCCAGGAGGGGGCGGGGTGAAAAACTGTTTTTT. Its translation: CASSSRRGRGEKLFF.

V usage is TRBV27 and J usage is TRBJ1-1, with 8 bases identical to TRBD1. CDR3 length: 15 amino acids. Germline lookup yields CDR1 MNHEY and CDR2 SMNVEV (reference sequence). Unmatched junction bases numbered 10, after V lost 0 bases and J lost 10 bases. CDR3 sequence reads: CASSLSGQGAPAAFF. DNA of the CDR3: TGTGCCAGCAGTTTATCGGGTCAGGGGGCGCCCGCAGCTTTCTTT.